The rows below give T cell receptor beta chains drawn from one sample of a study of cytomegalovirus exposure and HLA in healthy donors. Repertoires were generated with immunoSEQ multiplex PCR, while TCRdb's copy carries only in-frame clones and drops some. The data hold a few hundred thousand clones, with 70% to 90% observed a single time. The source material was PBMCs. The receptors were sampled from a woman aged 18-29 years in good health and CMV-seronegative. Both conserved end residues are part of each CDR3. The order of the fields is J gene, V gene, clone size, D gene, CDR3 protein, CDR3 DNA. A D gene is named only where the DNA matches it firmly. Expanded clones are given a class, and other clones once, few, many or no size at all.

TRBJ1-2	TRBV5-4	-	TRBD1	CASSLWDRDYGYTF	TGTGCCAGCAGCTTGTGGGACAGGGATTATGGCTACACCTTC
TRBJ2-7	TRBV5-1	-	TRBD2	CTSSLKGGSYEQYF	TGCACCAGCAGCTTGAAGGGAGGGTCCTACGAGCAGTACTTC
TRBJ2-2	TRBV7-9	-	TRBD2	CSSSLRGLANTGELFF	TGTTCCAGCAGCTTAAGGGGACTAGCCAACACCGGGGAGCTGTTTTTT
TRBJ2-7	TRBV5-6	-	TRBD1	CASSLDSGTGGIPPYEQYF	TGTGCCAGCAGCTTGGACTCCGGGACAGGGGGCATCCCCCCCTACGAGCAGTACTTC
TRBJ1-6	TRBV9	-	-	CASRPGDSSYNSPLHF	TGTGCCAGCAGGCCGGGAGACAGCTCCTATAATTCACCCCTCCACTTT
TRBJ1-5	TRBV12-5	-	-	CASGPKNYSNQPQHF	TGTGCTAGTGGCCCCAAGAACTATAGCAATCAGCCCCAGCATTTT
TRBJ1-2	TRBV6-6	-	-	CASSPRGYYGYTF	TGTGCCAGCAGCCCTCGGGGGTACTATGGCTACACCTTC
TRBJ1-1	TRBV27	once	-	CASSSPLDTEAFF	TGTGCCAGCAGTTCCCCCCTAGACACTGAAGCTTTCTTT
TRBJ1-6	TRBV7-9	-	-	CASSPRGGTNNSPLHF	TGTGCCAGCAGCCCTAGGGGAGGGACCAATAATTCACCCCTCCACTTT
TRBJ2-1	TRBV2	-	-	CASKRTDFYNEQFF	TGTGCCAGCAAGCGGACAGACTTTTACAATGAGCAGTTCTTC
TRBJ2-3	TRBV9	-	-	CASSVGTSITDTQYF	TGTGCCAGCAGCGTAGGAACTAGTATCACAGATACGCAGTATTTT
TRBJ2-5	TRBV5-1	-	TRBD2	CASSERGQETQYF	TGCGCCAGCAGCGAGCGGGGACAAGAGACCCAGTACTTC
TRBJ1-1	TRBV5-1	once	-	CASSLLRQGLGEAFF	TGCGCCAGCAGCTTGCTAAGACAAGGCCTCGGCGAAGCTTTCTTT
TRBJ2-2	TRBV27	-	-	CASSRRNTGELFF	TGTGCCAGCAGCAGAAGAAACACCGGGGAGCTGTTTTTT
TRBJ2-2	TRBV5-1	-	TRBD2	CASSLASGGRSPGELFF	TGCGCCAGCAGCTTGGCTAGCGGGGGCCGGAGTCCCGGGGAGCTGTTTTTT
TRBJ2-6	TRBV6-1	-	TRBD1	CASSAGTGTSGANVLTF	TGTGCCAGCAGTGCCGGGACAGGGACATCTGGGGCCAACGTCCTGACTTTC
TRBJ1-2	TRBV10-3	-	-	CAISSDTGFYGYTF	TGTGCCATCAGCTCCGATACAGGTTTCTATGGCTACACCTTC
TRBJ2-7	TRBV6-5	-	-	CASGTGTYEQYF	TGTGCCTCCGGAACAGGAACCTACGAGCAGTACTTC
TRBJ2-1	TRBV9	-	-	CASSVAGLSYNEQFF	TGTGCCAGCAGCGTAGCCGGACTTTCCTACAATGAGCAGTTCTTC
TRBJ2-5	TRBV5-6	-	-	CASSLSTAQYF	TGTGCCAGCAGCTTATCAACGGCCCAGTACTTC
TRBJ2-5	TRBV29-1	-	-	CSLKGGNGQETQYF	TGCAGCTTAAAGGGCGGGAATGGACAAGAGACCCAGTACTTC
TRBJ2-5	TRBV9	-	TRBD1	CASTVTGGKETQYF	TGTGCCAGCACGGTGACAGGGGGTAAAGAGACCCAGTACTTC
TRBJ2-2	TRBV7-6	-	TRBD2	CASSPAGTSLTGELFF	TGTGCCAGCAGTCCCGCCGGGACTAGCCTCACCGGGGAGCTGTTTTTT
TRBJ1-2	TRBV7-8	-	-	CASSPETGPYGYTF	TGTGCCAGCAGCCCCGAGACAGGTCCCTATGGCTACACCTTC
TRBJ2-3	TRBV29-1	-	-	CSVESGGLGKQYF	TGCAGCGTTGAAAGTGGCGGGCTTGGCAAGCAGTATTTT
TRBJ1-6	TRBV7-9	-	-	CASSLEVSVSPLHF	TGTGCCAGCAGCTTAGAGGTCAGCGTTTCACCCCTCCACTTT
TRBJ2-3	TRBV30	-	TRBD1	CAWDPGQGGDTQYF	TGTGCCTGGGATCCGGGACAGGGAGGAGATACGCAGTATTTT
TRBJ1-2	TRBV9	once	-	CANWVQDSTNYGYTF	TGTGCCAACTGGGTCCAGGACAGCACTAACTATGGCTACACCTTC
TRBJ2-7	TRBV12-5	-	TRBD2	CASGIGLAGGRRSEQYF	TGTGCTAGTGGTATCGGACTAGCGGGGGGAAGACGCTCAGAGCAGTACTTC
TRBJ2-5	TRBV5-4	-	TRBD1	CASSRGPETQYF	TGTGCCAGCAGCAGGGGGCCCGAGACCCAGTACTTC
TRBJ1-1	TRBV6-1	-	-	CASSDYRVGTEAFF	TGTGCCAGCAGTGACTACAGGGTAGGCACTGAAGCTTTCTTT
TRBJ2-3	TRBV25-1	-	-	CASSPPTGTDTQYF	TGTGCCAGCAGTCCCCCAACGGGTACAGATACGCAGTATTTT
TRBJ2-3	TRBV25-1	-	TRBD1	CASSVSTGGTDTQYF	TGTGCCAGCAGTGTATCGACAGGGGGCACAGATACGCAGTATTTT
TRBJ2-7	TRBV27	-	TRBD1	CASSIQGKAYEQYF	TGTGCCAGCAGCATACAGGGGAAGGCCTACGAGCAGTACTTC
TRBJ2-1	TRBV19	-	TRBD2	CASSIPGGRVEQFF	TGTGCCAGTAGTATCCCGGGGGGGCGGGTTGAGCAGTTCTTC
TRBJ2-5	TRBV29-1	-	TRBD1	CSVDETGWETQYF	TGCAGCGTTGACGAGACAGGGTGGGAGACCCAGTACTTC
TRBJ2-7	TRBV7-8	-	TRBD2	CASRDARAGGFDEQYF	TGTGCCAGCAGGGATGCGCGTGCCGGGGGGTTCGACGAGCAGTACTTC
TRBJ2-7	TRBV27	once	-	CASSLRETGAYEQYF	TGTGCCAGCAGTCTCCGGGAAACCGGGGCCTACGAGCAGTACTTC
TRBJ2-3	TRBV11-1	-	TRBD2	CASSFRSGGATDTQYF	TGTGCCAGCAGCTTTCGTAGCGGGGGAGCCACAGATACGCAGTATTTT
TRBJ1-1	TRBV19	-	TRBD1	CASRRQGEGTEAFF	TGTGCCAGTAGGAGACAGGGGGAAGGGACTGAAGCTTTCTTT
TRBJ1-2	TRBV10-3	-	TRBD1	CATRQGGGYGYTF	TGTGCCACCAGACAGGGGGGAGGCTATGGCTACACCTTC
TRBJ2-3	TRBV6-5	-	TRBD2	CASGLAGEGTDTQYF	TGTGCCAGCGGACTAGCGGGGGAAGGCACAGATACGCAGTATTTT
TRBJ1-2	TRBV27	-	TRBD1	CASSLTGAYGYTF	TGTGCCAGCAGTTTAACAGGGGCCTATGGCTACACCTTC
TRBJ1-4	TRBV29-1	-	-	CSVRDVGGGSFGNEKLFF	TGCAGCGTTCGAGATGTGGGAGGGGGAAGTTTCGGTAATGAAAAACTGTTTTTT
TRBJ2-3	TRBV13	-	TRBD2	CASSEPSGAPDTQYF	TGTGCCAGCAGCGAACCTAGCGGGGCTCCAGATACGCAGTATTTT
TRBJ1-2	TRBV27	-	TRBD1	CASSPGQGAFYGYTF	TGTGCCAGCAGCCCGGGACAGGGCGCATTCTATGGCTACACCTTC
TRBJ2-1	TRBV9	-	TRBD2	CASSPFDSGGYNEQFF	TGTGCCAGCAGCCCCTTCGATAGCGGGGGGTACAATGAGCAGTTCTTC
TRBJ2-5	TRBV9	-	TRBD2	CASSAEGLAGQETQYF	TGTGCCAGCAGCGCCGAGGGACTAGCGGGGCAAGAGACCCAGTACTTC
TRBJ2-1	TRBV10-3	-	-	CAISDPNRVKDNEQFF	TGTGCCATCAGTGATCCCAACAGGGTTAAGGACAATGAGCAGTTCTTC
TRBJ1-3	TRBV6-5	-	-	CASSYSRGLGNTIYF	TGTGCCAGCAGTTACTCGAGGGGGTTGGGAAACACCATATATTTT
TRBJ2-2	TRBV2	-	-	CASSEAFSPSDSNTGELFF	TGTGCCAGCAGTGAAGCGTTCTCGCCGTCAGACTCGAACACCGGGGAGCTGTTTTTT
TRBJ2-2	TRBV9	-	-	CASSGTVNTGELFF	TGTGCCAGCAGCGGGACTGTGAACACCGGGGAGCTGTTTTTT
TRBJ2-1	TRBV9	-	-	CASSSRDIEGQFF	TGTGCCAGCAGCTCCCGGGACATCGAAGGGCAGTTCTTC
TRBJ1-2	TRBV6-1	-	TRBD1	CASSEAPPRDRRVSNYGYTF	TGTGCCAGCAGTGAAGCACCACCCCGGGACAGGCGGGTCTCTAACTATGGCTACACCTTC
TRBJ1-2	TRBV4-1	-	-	CASSQDETVNYGYTF	TGCGCCAGCAGCCAAGATGAAACAGTAAACTATGGCTACACCTTC